Sequencing of this T cell receptor beta chain was carried out in a study of blood T cells in healthy people across ages (dated by TCRdb to between 2015 and 2016). About the study as a whole: In model experiments, template switching captured about one uniquely barcoded TCR beta cDNA molecule for every two T cells. The study measured age-related changes in TCR beta repertoire diversity using deep sequencing normalized with unique cDNA molecular identifiers. The donors were divided into four age groups: young (average about 16 years), middle-aged (over 35), aged (about 56) and long-lived (about 80). To avoid experimental bias, donors of different ages were randomly spread across the sequencing lanes. For two donors (one aged 18 to 30 and one aged 80 or older), the study analyzed two additional independent replicas of 1 million unique cDNA reads from the same blood draw.

The table lists this clonotype with a few counts. Its antigen is unknown. Base qualities were left out, and no much larger clone turns up one base away. Overall results and qualifications from the work: Observed TCR beta diversity per million T cells fell roughly linearly with age, and a significant reduction was already apparent by age around 40. Estimates of total diversity based on one million sequenced T cells were regarded as lower bounds and as underestimates. Compared with the aged group, the long-lived group had more naive CD4+ T cells, fewer expanded clones and increased TCR diversity, a pattern suggesting age selection. There was a strong correlation between observed TCR beta diversity and the percentage of naive T cells measured by flow cytometry. Bulk unsorted PBMC profiling prevented conclusive comparison of naive and antigen-experienced compartments. Because donor CMV infection status was unknown, age-related changes in expanded clonotypes were potentially confounded.

Library generation was performed with 5' RACE. The data were produced on an Illumina HiSeq 2500. A second PCR of 7 to 11 cycles was performed with a sample-barcoded 5' primer and a J-beta primer mix. Each TCR beta cDNA molecule received a unique molecular identifier from a template-switch 5' adaptor carrying 12 random nucleotides. Each sample yielded at least 2.5 million CDR3-containing paired-end reads. All of the RNA was converted into first-strand cDNA using the Mint cDNA synthesis kit, with a TRBC-specific oligonucleotide serving as the primer. Following uracil-DNA glycosylase treatment, all cDNA underwent a first 18-cycle PCR with the universal primers M1SS and BC2_uni_R. The paper's data handling went like this. For normalization, 1 million high-quality reads, each with a distinct molecular identifier, were randomly selected from each sample. Instead of being binned into consensus sequences, reads that shared molecular identifiers were thrown out. CDR3 identification, clonotype clustering and error correction used MiTCR with a Q25 quality threshold and the strictest error-elimination algorithm. A nonparametric unseen species model using Euler transformation provided a lower-bound estimate of total TCR beta diversity. TCRdb reprocessing: public reads trimmed at Q25 with fastp, clones called with MiXCR, in-frame beta chains kept. Every CDR3 protein is listed once, alongside the most common genes and DNA of its rows. The V and J calls shown here were made by TCRdb, not taken from the authors' results. The sample table shows some 1.7 million distinct CDR3 sequences, and roughly 27% are seen once. Roughly 8.2% of the sample lies in the top ten.

Its CDR3 holds 12 amino acids, cysteine through phenylalanine. The read is trimmed to its CDR3 DNA, 36 bases read in frame from base 1. V gives up 2 bases and J gives up 5 bases, and the segment between their germline ends measures 9 bases. CDR1 SQVTM and CDR2 ANQGSEA were looked up in the germline V gene. Donors were 30 to 45 systemically healthy Caucasian individuals from Russia aged roughly 6 to 90 years. Around 9.8 milliliters of peripheral blood were collected from each donor into EDTA-treated Vacutainer tubes. Ficoll-Paque density-gradient centrifugation was used to isolate PBMCs, with at least 7 million obtained per sample. Trizol reagent was used to extract total RNA from PBMCs, with at least 5.5 micrograms per sample. Naive CD45RAhigh/CD27high T cell percentages were measured by flow cytometry on a PBMC aliquot from every donor.

The material sequenced was blood. The sequence derives from a woman in her 30s in good health. The rearranged segments are TRBV29-1 and TRBJ2-5; the D gene remains uncertain. The DNA reads as follows: TGCAGCGTTGAAAAGTCCCGGGAGACCCAGTACTTC. It encodes CSVEKSRETQYF.